Following are 21 T cell receptor beta chains from one sample sequenced in a study of CD8 T cells in Susac syndrome (dated by TCRdb to the late 2010s). Libraries came from the immunoSEQ multiplex PCR assay. RNA was extracted using the RNeasy kit, and roughly 0.5 to 1 ug of the RNA was reverse transcribed with random hexamers. TCRdb trimmed the raw reads at Q25, called clones with MiXCR and kept productive beta chains. Each entry merges the rows of one CDR3 protein and shows their most common DNA and genes. Counted in this sample were 170,000 or so distinct CDR3 sequences; roughly 95% of them appeared once. The ten largest clones capture around 0.12% of the sample. The sample consisted of CD4+ T cells from PBMCs. The receptors were gathered from a human donor with Susac syndrome.

The chain employs TRBV4-1 and TRBJ2-1, with D perhaps given as TRBD1 or TRBD2 (5 bases each). The CDR3 sequence is 16 residues long. Germline V gene sequence: CDR1 MGHRA, CDR2 YSYEKL. V was shortened by 0 bases and J by 2 bases, with 11 bases between the two germline ends. The CDR3, as DNA: TGCGCCAGCAGCCAAGATTCCCCGGGACCCTACAATGAGCAGTTCTTC. Protein: CASSQDSPGPYNEQFF.

The chain employs TRBV20-1 and TRBJ1-1; possible D gene TRBD1, 5 bases. In germline, CDR1 is DFQATT, CDR2 SNEGSKA (reference sequence). This CDR3 has 11 residues. The CDR3 sequence is CGTRDPVQAFF. As DNA, the CDR3 is TGCGGCACCCGGGACCCAGTCCAGGCTTTCTTT.

The chain links TRBV7-2 to TRBJ2-7; 11 bases are a match to TRBD2. The CDR3 totals 19 residues. V dropped 5 bases and J dropped 0; count of bases not matched to a gene: 15. Germline-derived CDR1 and CDR2 are SGHTA and FQGNSA. CDR3 nucleotide sequence: TGTGCCAGCAGCCGTACTAGCGGGAGTGTGGGGGACAGCTCCTACGAGCAGTACTTC. Its translation: CASSRTSGSVGDSSYEQYF.

The V and J genes are TRBV20-1 and TRBJ1-5, with TRBD1 matching 7 bases. The CDR3 is 13 amino acids. The germline gives CDR1 DFQATT, CDR2 SNEGSKA (reference sequence). V lost 3 bases, J lost 5 bases, and 4 bases stayed unmatched. The CDR3 bases are TGCAGTGCTAGCGACAGGGAACATCAGCCCCAGCATTTT. It encodes CSASDREHQPQHF.

The chain carries TRBV4-3 and TRBJ2-4; D is possibly TRBD2 (6 bases). The CDR3 consists of 15 residues. Germline-derived CDR1 and CDR2 are LGHNA and YSLEER. Deletions cut 0 bases from V and 7 bases from J, with 13 bases between. The CDR3 loop is CASSQEAGPRNIQYF. CDR3 DNA sequence: TGCGCCAGCAGCCAAGAGGCGGGGCCGCGGAACATTCAGTACTTC.

The chain links TRBV11-2 to TRBJ2-7, with a weak D call TRBD1 (5 bases). V lost 5 bases to trimming and J lost 3 bases, with 14 bases between them. In germline, CDR1 is SGHAT, CDR2 FQNNGV. The CDR3 consists of 14 residues. This CDR3 is CASSHDSNSYEQYF. In nucleotides, the CDR3 is TGTGCCAGCAGCCATGACAGCAACAGCTACGAGCAGTACTTC. Based on the CDR3 plus reference TRBV11-2 and TRBJ2-7, the full variable domain is EAGVAQSPRYKIIEKRQSVAFWCNPISGHATLYWYQQILGQGPKLLIQFQNNGVVDDSQLPKDRFSAERLKGVDSTLKIQPAKLEDSAVYLCASSHDSNSYEQYFGPGTRLTVT.

The chain has TRBV24-1 and TRBJ2-2, with D possibly matching TRBD1 (5 bases). The CDR3 has 14 amino acids. V gave up 0 bases and J gave up 7 bases, with 8 bases separating them. Germline values: CDR1 KGHDR, CDR2 SFDVKD. The CDR3 spells CATSDLQGIGELFF. CDR3 coding DNA: TGTGCCACCAGTGATTTGCAGGGAATCGGGGAGCTGTTTTTT.

V gene TRBV28 combines with J gene TRBJ2-7, with TRBD1 matching 7 bases. The CDR3 spans 18 residues. V was clipped by 4 bases and J by 2 bases; unmatched bases: 17. Germline V gives CDR1 MDHEN, CDR2 SYDVKM. CDR3 sequence reads: CASSSFPRNRDRAYEQYF. CDR3 in DNA: TGTGCCAGCAGTTCCTTCCCGAGAAACCGGGACAGAGCCTACGAGCAGTACTTC.

This chain joins TRBV29-1 and TRBJ1-1, with D uncertain. Germline V lookup: CDR1 SQVTM, CDR2 ANQGSEA. Between the trimmed V and J ends, which lost 0 bases and 6 bases, there was a span of 11 bases. The CDR3 has 13 residues. The CDR3 loop reads CSVEDPFSPEAFF. As DNA, the CDR3 is TGCAGCGTTGAAGATCCTTTTAGCCCTGAAGCTTTCTTT.

The chain carries TRBV30 and TRBJ2-6; no definite D call. The V gene lost 0 bases and the J gene lost 0 bases, with 9 bases spanning the gap. Germline V gene lookup returns CDR1 GTSNPN and CDR2 SVGIG (reference sequence). This CDR3 comprises 16 residues. The CDR3 loop is CAWSVPWNSGANVLTF. The CDR3 nucleotides read TGTGCCTGGAGTGTACCTTGGAACTCTGGGGCCAACGTCCTGACTTTC.

J is TRBJ2-3 and V is TRBV6-1; D remains ambiguous. CDR1 MNHNS and CDR2 SASEGT come from the germline V gene. This CDR3 has 14 residues. V lost 0 bases and J lost 2, with 6 bases in between. In DNA, the CDR3 is TGTGCCAGCAGTGAAGCGGGAATCACAGATACGCAGTATTTT. Translating it yields CASSEAGITDTQYF.

This clonotype is a singleton in its sample. The rearrangement joins TRBV9 to TRBJ1-1; D gene ambiguous. The length of the CDR3 is 14 residues. Per the germline V gene, CDR1 is SGDLS and CDR2 is YYNGEE. Trimming removed 0 bases at V and 0 bases at J, with 6 bases between. The CDR3: CASSVGHLNTEAFF. DNA for the CDR3: TGTGCCAGCAGCGTAGGACACCTGAACACTGAAGCTTTCTTT.

The J gene is TRBJ1-5, the V gene TRBV28, with D unresolved. The CDR3 covers 12 residues. Trimming took 4 bases from V and 4 from J, leaving 5 bases between them. Germline-derived CDR1 and CDR2 are MDHEN and SYDVKM. CDR3 coding DNA: TGTGCCAGCAGTTCAGAGAATCAGCCCCAGCATTTT. Its translation: CASSSENQPQHF.

This chain's CDR3 is CASSFGLASDTQYF. The CDR3 DNA sequence: TGTGCCAGCAGTTTCGGACTAGCCTCAGATACGCAGTATTTT. The chain uses TRBV12-3 or TRBV12-4 and TRBJ2-3; 8 bases agree with TRBD2. CDR3 length: 14 amino acids. With V trimmed by 3 bases and J by 4 bases, 3 bases remained unmatched.

This rearrangement joins TRBV7-2 to TRBJ1-2; D unclear. The germline V gene has CDR1 SGHTA and CDR2 FQGNSA. This CDR3 contains 14 residues. V was trimmed by 1 base and J by 3 bases, leaving 9 bases between them. CDR3 residues: CASSLVSTDYGYTF. CDR3 sequence (DNA): TGTGCCAGCAGCTTAGTTTCCACCGACTATGGCTACACCTTC. The variable domain in full, with the rest retrieved from reference TRBV7-2 and TRBJ1-2, is GAGVSQSPSNKVTEKGKDVELRCDPISGHTALYWYRQSLGQGLEFLIYFQGNSAPDKSGLPSDRFSAERTGGSVSTLTIQRTQQEDSAVYLCASSLVSTDYGYTFGSGTRLTVV.

The rearrangement links TRBV3-1 to TRBJ2-3, with TRBD1 matching 7 bases. V was pared by 3 bases and J by 3 bases, with 6 bases of the junction left unmatched. Per germline, CDR1 LGHDT and CDR2 YNNKEL (reference sequence). The CDR3 spans 15 residues. As DNA, the CDR3 is TGTGCCAGCAGCCAGGACAGGTTGCGAACAGATACGCAGTATTTT. Its protein is CASSQDRLRTDTQYF.

The J gene is TRBJ2-7, the V gene TRBV28; 11 bases are a match to TRBD2. Germline CDR1 is MDHEN and CDR2 is SYDVKM. The CDR3 runs 13 residues. V lost 8 bases and J lost 2; bases outside the gene matches: 2. The DNA for the CDR3 is TGTGCCAGCTGGGGACTAGCGGCCTACGAGCAGTACTTC. Translated: CASWGLAAYEQYF.

The V call is TRBV7-3, the J call TRBJ2-6, with D maybe TRBD1 (6 bases). The CDR3 runs to 15 residues. V lost 5 bases and J 4 bases, leaving 12 bases between the germline ends. CDR1 and CDR2 (germline): SGHTA, FQGTGA. The DNA of the CDR3 is TGTGCCAGCAGCATCCAGGGGACCGGGGCCAACGTCCTGACTTTC. This sequence encodes CASSIQGTGANVLTF.

V usage is TRBV2 and J usage is TRBJ2-7; D is uncertain. The V gene lost 7 bases and the J gene lost 3 bases, with 7 bases spanning the gap. Germline loops: CDR1 SNHLY, CDR2 FYNNEI. This CDR3 region has 11 residues. CDR3: CASTPLYEQYV. In nucleotides, the CDR3 is TGTGCCAGCACGCCCCTCTACGAGCAGTACGTC.

V gene TRBV28 combines with J gene TRBJ2-5; 7 bases fit TRBD1. This CDR3 region has 14 residues. J gave up 5 bases and V 6 bases, and 9 bases lay outside the gene matches. Germline CDR1 MDHEN, CDR2 SYDVKM. CDR3 protein: CASSQGQRGETQYF. CDR3 coding DNA: TGTGCCAGCAGCCAGGGACAGCGCGGGGAGACCCAGTACTTC.

V is TRBV5-6 and J is TRBJ2-1; D call uncertain. The CDR3 extends over 12 amino acids. Germline lookup yields CDR1 SGHDT and CDR2 YYEEEE. V was pared by 4 bases and J by 7 bases, with 9 bases between. Here the CDR3 reads CASSPFLNEQFF. The DNA for the CDR3 is TGTGCCAGCAGCCCCTTTTTGAATGAGCAGTTCTTC.